This T cell receptor beta chain appears in the sequencing data of a study of cytomegalovirus exposure and HLA in healthy donors. About this clone: What it binds is not known.

The study, taken as a whole, reports: It was only CMV serostatus that was available as immune exposure information.

This CDR3 is built from 16 residues. The primer mix had 60 Vbeta and 13 Jbeta primers. The table came from immunoSEQ multiplex PCR; TCRdb's copy has only in-frame clones and leaves some out. The sample yields approximately 70,000 clones, roughly 78% seen once. This receptor was taken from a middle-aged man in good health and CMV-seronegative. The sequencing sample was made of PBMCs. The chain employs TRBV21-1 and TRBJ1-4; the table calls TRBD1, which could not be checked here. TRBV21-1 is assigned pseudogene status. The CDR3 bases are TGTGCCAGCAGCAAAGTAGACAGGGCGGTCGATGAAAAACTGTTTTTT. Protein sequence: CASSKVDRAVDEKLFF.